This T cell receptor beta chain is from a study of T-cell memory formation after mild COVID-19. Whole-study findings and limits: The main location of contracting CD4+ clones was CM and EM, and that of contracting CD8+ clones was EMRA.

From the 5' RACE reads, TCRdb called clonotypes with MiXCR, one entry per CDR3 protein. The sample holds more than 250,000 distinct CDR3 sequences, about a sixth seen once. This clonotype was found a few times. The antigen is undetermined. Germline-derived CDR1 and CDR2 are DFQATT and SNEGSKA (reference sequence). Trimming removed 1 base from V and 1 base from J, with 4 bases in between. This CDR3 contains 12 residues. The sample consisted of PBMCs or a T cell subset sorted from them (not recorded which). The TCR was taken from a man aged 18 to 29 who had mild COVID-19 (a few samples of this study predate the infection). Cell type and time point are not known. The rearrangement links TRBV20-1 to TRBJ2-5; no firm D call. The CDR3 loop is CSARGPQETQYF. The CDR3 DNA sequence: TGCAGTGCTAGAGGGCCCCAAGAGACCCAGTACTTC.